The clone carrying this TCR beta chain was observed many times. Its antigen is currently unknown. This specimen comes from a study of neurological immune-mediated disorders. V lost 8 bases and J 2 bases, leaving 6 bases between the germline ends. In germline, CDR1 is MNHEY, CDR2 SVGAGI. This CDR3 has 11 residues. General study findings and limits: The greatest TCR clonal expansion appeared in HTLV-1-associated myelopathy and the smallest, falling below healthy controls, in multiple sclerosis.

TCRdb used MiXCR to reprocess the 5' RACE reads, holding one entry per CDR3 protein. Counted here are more than 15,000 distinct CDR3 sequences, about 14% occurring once; the ten biggest clones make up 7.8%. CD4+ or CD8+ T cells at a count of some 1 million served as input for the sorted libraries. The V gene is TRBV6-5, the J gene TRBJ2-5, with D hard to call. Material for sequencing was CD4+ T cells from blood. This receptor was identified in a woman aged 55 to 70 with HTLV-1-associated myelopathy (HAM/TSP). The CDR3: CASGRQETQYF. CDR3 coding DNA: TGTGCCAGCGGCCGTCAAGAGACCCAGTACTTC.